These T cell receptor beta chains were read from a single sample in a study of CD8+CD57+ T cells in acquired aplastic anemia. MiXCR, applied by TCRdb to the reads, yields one record per CDR3 protein. This sample has about 240,000 distinct CDR3 sequences, with roughly half found just once. Sequences were obtained from sorted CD4+, CD8+, or CD8+CD57+ T cells (not recorded which) from PBMCs. All receptors come from a human donor with aplastic anemia. Each CDR3 is given with its conserved first and last residue. A D gene is named only where the DNA matches it firmly. Clone size is not always given. Where it is, it says once, few, many or a class for expanded clones.

cdr3_aa: CASSLDWHGGLNEQFF
cdr3_nt: TGTGCCAGCAGCTTAGATTGGCATGGGGGGTTGAATGAGCAGTTCTTC
j_call: TRBJ2-1
clone_size: many
v_call: TRBV11-2
d_call: -

cdr3_aa: CASSTHNEQFF
cdr3_nt: TGTGCCAGCAGCACCCATAATGAGCAGTTCTTC
j_call: TRBJ2-1
clone_size: -
v_call: TRBV9
d_call: -

cdr3_aa: CASTRDRTSVLGDTQYF
cdr3_nt: TGTGCCAGCACCAGAGACAGGACTAGCGTCCTGGGAGATACGCAGTATTTT
j_call: TRBJ2-3
clone_size: few
v_call: TRBV7-2
d_call: TRBD2

cdr3_aa: CSAGQGGQETQYF
cdr3_nt: TGCAGTGCTGGTCAGGGTGGGCAAGAGACCCAGTACTTC
j_call: TRBJ2-5
clone_size: -
v_call: TRBV20-1
d_call: -

cdr3_aa: CAISNGANTGELFF
cdr3_nt: TGTGCCATCAGTAACGGTGCGAACACCGGGGAGCTGTTTTTT
j_call: TRBJ2-2
clone_size: -
v_call: TRBV10-3
d_call: -

cdr3_aa: CSARDLVQGTFYEQYF
cdr3_nt: TGCAGTGCTAGAGATCTGGTACAGGGAACCTTCTACGAGCAGTACTTC
j_call: TRBJ2-7
clone_size: once
v_call: TRBV20-1
d_call: -

cdr3_aa: CASSPVRHQETQYF
cdr3_nt: TGTGCCAGCAGCCCCGTTCGGCACCAAGAGACCCAGTACTTC
j_call: TRBJ2-5
clone_size: -
v_call: TRBV7-2
d_call: -

cdr3_aa: CSARVRADTEAFF
cdr3_nt: TGCAGTGCTAGAGTCCGGGCGGACACTGAAGCTTTCTTT
j_call: TRBJ1-1
clone_size: many
v_call: TRBV20-1
d_call: -

cdr3_aa: CASRLGVGNEKLFF
cdr3_nt: TGTGCCAGCAGATTAGGGGTAGGCAATGAAAAACTGTTTTTT
j_call: TRBJ1-4
clone_size: -
v_call: TRBV7-2
d_call: -

cdr3_aa: CASSPAGTTQETQYF
cdr3_nt: TGTGCCAGCAGTCCTGCGGGGACTACACAAGAGACCCAGTACTTC
j_call: TRBJ2-5
clone_size: -
v_call: TRBV28
d_call: TRBD2

cdr3_aa: CASSSLAREDTQYF
cdr3_nt: TGTGCCAGCAGCTCGCTTGCGAGGGAGGATACGCAGTATTTT
j_call: TRBJ2-3
clone_size: many
v_call: TRBV7-8
d_call: -

cdr3_aa: CASSAGHLYGYTF
cdr3_nt: TGTGCCAGCAGTGCGGGACACCTCTATGGCTACACCTTC
j_call: TRBJ1-2
clone_size: -
v_call: TRBV2
d_call: -

cdr3_aa: CASSETAGYTF
cdr3_nt: TGTGCCAGCAGCGAAACAGCCGGCTACACCTTC
j_call: TRBJ1-2
clone_size: -
v_call: TRBV7-9
d_call: -

cdr3_aa: CATSDLTYGDRPDEQYF
cdr3_nt: TGTGCCACCAGTGATTTGACGTATGGGGACAGGCCCGACGAGCAGTACTTC
j_call: TRBJ2-7
clone_size: -
v_call: TRBV24-1
d_call: TRBD1

cdr3_aa: CSASSDFRREGSYEQYF
cdr3_nt: TGCAGTGCCTCCTCCGACTTTAGGCGGGAGGGGTCCTACGAGCAGTACTTC
j_call: TRBJ2-7
clone_size: many
v_call: TRBV20-1
d_call: TRBD2

cdr3_aa: CATSRDGGGGGDTQYF
cdr3_nt: TGTGCCACCAGCAGGGACGGGGGGGGGGGCGGAGATACGCAGTATTTT
j_call: TRBJ2-3
clone_size: -
v_call: TRBV15
d_call: TRBD2

cdr3_aa: CATGGTGGGYTF
cdr3_nt: TGTGCCACGGGGGGGACAGGGGGTGGCTACACCTTC
j_call: TRBJ1-2
clone_size: many
v_call: TRBV25-1
d_call: TRBD1

cdr3_aa: CASSLDYPSGGYQETQYF
cdr3_nt: TGTGCTAGCAGTTTGGATTACCCCAGCGGGGGGTACCAAGAGACCCAGTACTTC
j_call: TRBJ2-5
clone_size: -
v_call: TRBV7-7
d_call: TRBD2

cdr3_aa: CASSLGTPTEAFF
cdr3_nt: TGTGCCAGCAGCTTGGGGACCCCCACTGAAGCTTTCTTT
j_call: TRBJ1-1
clone_size: many
v_call: TRBV7-9
d_call: -

cdr3_aa: CASSPQTTGTQYF
cdr3_nt: TGTGCCAGCAGTCCGCAGACTACCGGGACCCAGTACTTC
j_call: TRBJ2-5
clone_size: many
v_call: TRBV3-1
d_call: -

cdr3_aa: CASSYRMTTGSSGNTIYF
cdr3_nt: TGTGCCAGCAGTTACAGGATGACGACCGGTTCCTCTGGAAACACCATATATTTT
j_call: TRBJ1-3
clone_size: -
v_call: TRBV6-6
d_call: -

cdr3_aa: CASSQELAGGPGEQYF
cdr3_nt: TGCGCCAGCAGCCAAGAACTAGCGGGAGGGCCGGGTGAGCAGTACTTC
j_call: TRBJ2-7
clone_size: few
v_call: TRBV4-1
d_call: TRBD2

cdr3_aa: CASSYPGPRDRPQHF
cdr3_nt: TGTGCCAGCAGTTACCCCGGGCCCCGGGATCGGCCCCAGCATTTT
j_call: TRBJ1-5
clone_size: few
v_call: TRBV6-4
d_call: -

cdr3_aa: CASTPGLAVATQYF
cdr3_nt: TGTGCCAGCACCCCGGGACTAGCGGTAGCGACCCAGTACTTC
j_call: TRBJ2-5
clone_size: many
v_call: TRBV27
d_call: TRBD2

cdr3_aa: CASSVYLRETQYF
cdr3_nt: TGTGCCAGCAGCGTCTACCTACGGGAGACCCAGTACTTC
j_call: TRBJ2-5
clone_size: many
v_call: TRBV12-3/TRBV12-4
d_call: -

cdr3_aa: CSAREGLAGTWGKETQYF
cdr3_nt: TGCAGTGCTCGAGAGGGACTAGCGGGTACCTGGGGGAAAGAGACCCAGTACTTC
j_call: TRBJ2-5
clone_size: many
v_call: TRBV20-1
d_call: TRBD2

cdr3_aa: CASRPQGESEKLFF
cdr3_nt: TGTGCCAGCAGACCACAGGGAGAAAGTGAAAAACTGTTTTTT
j_call: TRBJ1-4
clone_size: few
v_call: TRBV11-2
d_call: -

cdr3_aa: CSVLDRVRSYNEQFF
cdr3_nt: TGCAGCGTTCTTGACAGGGTAAGGTCCTACAATGAGCAGTTCTTC
j_call: TRBJ2-1
clone_size: -
v_call: TRBV29-1
d_call: TRBD1

cdr3_aa: CASSEGGGGYYGYTF
cdr3_nt: TGTGCCAGCAGTGAAGGAGGGGGAGGGTACTATGGCTACACCTTC
j_call: TRBJ1-2
clone_size: many
v_call: TRBV25-1
d_call: -

cdr3_aa: CASGRLDGGDTQYF
cdr3_nt: TGCGCCAGCGGGAGACTAGACGGGGGAGATACGCAGTATTTT
j_call: TRBJ2-3
clone_size: -
v_call: TRBV5-1
d_call: -

cdr3_aa: CASSLVGPMNTEAFF
cdr3_nt: TGTGCCAGCAGCTTGGTAGGGCCCATGAACACTGAAGCTTTCTTT
j_call: TRBJ1-1
clone_size: many
v_call: TRBV5-6
d_call: -

cdr3_aa: CSATHPNGYTF
cdr3_nt: TGCAGTGCTACCCACCCGAATGGCTACACCTTC
j_call: TRBJ1-2
clone_size: -
v_call: TRBV20-1
d_call: -

cdr3_aa: CASSFQGGTSGSRSYEQYF
cdr3_nt: TGTGCCAGCAGCTTCCAGGGCGGGACTAGTGGTTCGAGATCCTACGAGCAGTACTTC
j_call: TRBJ2-7
clone_size: -
v_call: TRBV13
d_call: TRBD2

cdr3_aa: CAWSRGQNTEAFF
cdr3_nt: TGTGCCTGGAGCAGGGGGCAAAACACTGAAGCTTTCTTT
j_call: TRBJ1-1
clone_size: few
v_call: TRBV30
d_call: TRBD1

cdr3_aa: CASSFRDTASYEQYF
cdr3_nt: TGTGCCAGTAGTTTCCGGGACACGGCCTCCTACGAGCAGTACTTC
j_call: TRBJ2-7
clone_size: few
v_call: TRBV19
d_call: -

cdr3_aa: CASGLCANYGYTF
cdr3_nt: TGTGCCAGCGGCTTATGTGCTAACTATGGCTACACCTTC
j_call: TRBJ1-2
clone_size: few
v_call: TRBV11-2
d_call: -

cdr3_aa: CASLEGVEQFF
cdr3_nt: TGTGCCAGCCTCGAGGGGGTTGAGCAGTTCTTC
j_call: TRBJ2-1
clone_size: many
v_call: TRBV6-1
d_call: -

cdr3_aa: CAWSVDSGLYGYTF
cdr3_nt: TGTGCCTGGAGTGTCGATTCGGGGCTCTATGGCTACACCTTC
j_call: TRBJ1-2
clone_size: -
v_call: TRBV30
d_call: -

cdr3_aa: CASSHQGAGSYEQYF
cdr3_nt: TGTGCCAGCAGTCACCAGGGGGCCGGGTCCTACGAGCAGTACTTC
j_call: TRBJ2-7
clone_size: -
v_call: TRBV6-6
d_call: TRBD1

cdr3_aa: CSVGWAGSTDTQYF
cdr3_nt: TGCAGCGTTGGATGGGCAGGGTCCACAGATACGCAGTATTTT
j_call: TRBJ2-3
clone_size: once
v_call: TRBV29-1
d_call: -

cdr3_aa: CASSRVTMGTGLSEQYF
cdr3_nt: TGCGCCAGCAGCCGAGTGACTATGGGGACAGGCCTCTCCGAGCAGTACTTC
j_call: TRBJ2-7
clone_size: many
v_call: TRBV4-1
d_call: TRBD1

cdr3_aa: CASSEERGANNGYTF
cdr3_nt: TGCGCCAGCAGCGAGGAAAGGGGAGCTAACAATGGCTACACCTTC
j_call: TRBJ1-2
clone_size: -
v_call: TRBV5-1
d_call: -

cdr3_aa: CASSLLKGRGKTQYF
cdr3_nt: TGTGCCAGCAGCTTGCTGAAGGGGAGAGGAAAGACCCAGTACTTC
j_call: TRBJ2-5
clone_size: -
v_call: TRBV5-5
d_call: -

cdr3_aa: CASSMGLAGKYEQYF
cdr3_nt: TGTGCCAGTAGTATGGGGCTAGCGGGGAAATACGAGCAGTACTTC
j_call: TRBJ2-7
clone_size: many
v_call: TRBV19
d_call: TRBD2

cdr3_aa: CASSPSSINYGYTF
cdr3_nt: TGTGCCAGCAGCCCCAGCTCGATTAACTATGGCTACACCTTC
j_call: TRBJ1-2
clone_size: -
v_call: TRBV7-9
d_call: -

cdr3_aa: CASRDRDTQYF
cdr3_nt: TGTGCCAGCAGAGACCGGGATACGCAGTATTTT
j_call: TRBJ2-3
clone_size: many
v_call: TRBV9
d_call: -

cdr3_aa: CAWSGGLEETYEQYF
cdr3_nt: TGTGCCTGGAGTGGGGGACTGGAAGAAACCTACGAGCAGTACTTC
j_call: TRBJ2-7
clone_size: -
v_call: TRBV30
d_call: -

cdr3_aa: CASSPSEDRVTPLHF
cdr3_nt: TGTGCCAGCAGCCCGTCCGAGGACAGGGTCACACCCCTCCACTTT
j_call: TRBJ1-6
clone_size: -
v_call: TRBV9
d_call: TRBD1

cdr3_aa: CASSYGGGGGLDYGYTF
cdr3_nt: TGTGCCAGCAGTTATGGAGGGGGCGGGGGGTTGGACTATGGCTACACCTTC
j_call: TRBJ1-2
clone_size: -
v_call: TRBV6-6
d_call: TRBD1

cdr3_aa: CATSLGGGYEQYF
cdr3_nt: TGTGCCACCAGCCTGGGAGGTGGGTACGAGCAGTACTTC
j_call: TRBJ2-7
clone_size: -
v_call: TRBV24-1
d_call: -

cdr3_aa: CASSRETENTEAFF
cdr3_nt: TGTGCCAGCAGCCGGGAGACAGAGAACACTGAAGCTTTCTTT
j_call: TRBJ1-1
clone_size: once
v_call: TRBV3-1
d_call: -

cdr3_aa: CASSYGGGGAETQYF
cdr3_nt: TGTGCCAGCAGCTACGGGGGCGGGGGGGCGGAGACCCAGTACTTC
j_call: TRBJ2-5
clone_size: -
v_call: TRBV7-9
d_call: TRBD2

cdr3_aa: CASSLGPSSGNTIYF
cdr3_nt: TGTGCTAGCAGCCTTGGACCCTCCTCTGGAAACACCATATATTTT
j_call: TRBJ1-3
clone_size: many
v_call: TRBV7-7
d_call: -

cdr3_aa: CASTEGANEQYF
cdr3_nt: TGTGCCAGCACCGAAGGGGCTAACGAGCAGTACTTC
j_call: TRBJ2-7
clone_size: few
v_call: TRBV6-2/TRBV6-3
d_call: -

cdr3_aa: CATRSGRGYTGELFF
cdr3_nt: TGTGCCACCCGTTCGGGCAGGGGGTACACCGGGGAGCTGTTTTTT
j_call: TRBJ2-2
clone_size: many
v_call: TRBV24-1
d_call: TRBD1

cdr3_aa: CASSERDRSRPQHF
cdr3_nt: TGCGCCAGCAGTGAAAGAGACAGGTCGCGGCCCCAGCATTTT
j_call: TRBJ1-5
clone_size: -
v_call: TRBV10-2
d_call: -

cdr3_aa: CATTPENTEAFF
cdr3_nt: TGTGCCACCACTCCAGAGAACACTGAAGCTTTCTTT
j_call: TRBJ1-1
clone_size: -
v_call: TRBV2
d_call: -

cdr3_aa: CASSIWPYNEKLFF
cdr3_nt: TGTGCCAGTAGTATCTGGCCCTACAATGAAAAACTGTTTTTT
j_call: TRBJ1-4
clone_size: -
v_call: TRBV19
d_call: -

cdr3_aa: CASSLQRQRGTEAFF
cdr3_nt: TGTGCCAGCAGTTTACAACGGCAGAGGGGCACTGAAGCTTTCTTT
j_call: TRBJ1-1
clone_size: many
v_call: TRBV12-3/TRBV12-4
d_call: -

cdr3_aa: CASSPGWGLNEQFF
cdr3_nt: TGTGCCAGCAGCCCTGGTTGGGGCCTGAATGAGCAGTTCTTC
j_call: TRBJ2-1
clone_size: many
v_call: TRBV7-6
d_call: -